This T cell receptor beta chain was obtained from a study of T cell responses to AZD1222 COVID-19 vaccine. In the study overall: Second doses at about 4 or about 12 weeks were pooled.

Overall study results and limits: Only 5 or 6 people who got AZD1222 tested seropositive at baseline. Possibly, clonal diversity was underestimated; donors were largely white British and included more females.

Produced via immunoSEQ multiplex PCR; TCRdb's table is partial and in-frame only. The sample holds about 160,000 clones, 85% to 95% seen once. Remarks on this clone: Its antigen is as yet unknown.

This CDR3 region has 15 residues. Per germline, CDR1 MNHEY and CDR2 SMNVEV (reference sequence). With 3 bases clipped from V and 8 bases from J, the junction kept 12 bases outside the gene matches. This receptor was obtained from an adult in good health. This rearrangement joins TRBV27 to TRBJ1-2; 7 bases align to TRBD1. The sample here was peripheral blood, taken on day 0 of AZD1222 vaccination. The CDR3: CASSLDGRGRRGYTF. The CDR3 bases are TGTGCCAGCAGTTTGGATGGAAGGGGGCGACGAGGCTACACCTTC.